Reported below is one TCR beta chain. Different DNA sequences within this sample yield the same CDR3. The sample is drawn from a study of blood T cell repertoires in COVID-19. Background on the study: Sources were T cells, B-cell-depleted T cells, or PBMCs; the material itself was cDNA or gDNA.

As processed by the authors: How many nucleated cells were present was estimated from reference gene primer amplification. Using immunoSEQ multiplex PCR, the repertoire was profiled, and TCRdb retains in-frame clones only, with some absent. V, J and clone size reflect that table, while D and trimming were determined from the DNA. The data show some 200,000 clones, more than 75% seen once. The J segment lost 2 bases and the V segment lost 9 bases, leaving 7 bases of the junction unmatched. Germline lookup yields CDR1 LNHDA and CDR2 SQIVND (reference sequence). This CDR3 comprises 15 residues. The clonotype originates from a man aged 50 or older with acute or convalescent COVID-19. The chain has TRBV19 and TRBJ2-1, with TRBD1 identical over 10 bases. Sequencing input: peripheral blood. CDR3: CASRGTGVTYNEQFF. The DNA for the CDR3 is TGTGCCAGCCGCGGGACAGGGGTAACCTACAATGAGCAGTTCTTC.